This TCR beta chain was profiled in a study of patients and donors after allogeneic stem cell transplantation. In this sample, this clonotype turned up many times. TCRdb recomputed calls from the RT-PCR reads with MiXCR, one row per CDR3 protein. In the table there are about 960,000 distinct CDR3 sequences, 18% of which are singletons. Trimming stripped 5 bases from V and 0 bases from J, with 12 bases between. Germline V CDR1 and CDR2: LNHDA, SQIVND (reference sequence). The CDR3 loop spans 15 amino acids. The receptor was derived from a human donor who was either an allogeneic HSCT recipient or a stem cell or donor lymphocyte infusion donor (not recorded which). It is not recorded whose cells these are; they may come from a transplant donor. This chain joins TRBV19 and TRBJ2-3, with D possibly being TRBD1 (6 bases). The specimen sequenced was blood, either unsorted or a sorted T cell fraction (not recorded which). CDR3 region: CASSGDIASTDTQYF. The CDR3 DNA reads TGTGCCAGTAGTGGGGACATTGCAAGCACAGATACGCAGTATTTT.